These T cell receptor beta chains were read from a single sample in a study of T cells in localized non-small cell lung cancer. Generated by immunoSEQ multiplex PCR, the TCRdb table keeps only in-frame clones and is missing some. Of 70,000 to 90,000 clones in the sample, about 84% were seen once. The sample consisted of peripheral blood, taken before any cancer treatment. Receptors were obtained from an older female donor with stage I lung adenocarcinoma. CDR3s include the opening cysteine and the closing phenylalanine or tryptophan. Each record gives: V gene, J gene, D gene, clone size, CDR3 DNA, CDR3 protein. A D gene is named only where the DNA matches it firmly. Clone size is given for some rows only: seen once, a few or many times, or a class if the clone is expanded.

>TRBV7-7|TRBJ2-7|NA|NA
TGTGCCAGCAGCTTAGATACGGGCTACGAGCAGTACTTC
CASSLDTGYEQYF
>TRBV14|TRBJ1-3|TRBD1|NA
TGTGCCAGCAGCCAAGGTTTCGGCAGGGGGATCTTTGCTGGAAACACCATATATTTT
CASSQGFGRGIFAGNTIYF
>TRBV5-4|TRBJ1-2|NA|NA
TGTGCCAGCAGCTTGGGGGGTAACAGGGCCCCGGTCTATGGCTACACCTTC
CASSLGGNRAPVYGYTF
>TRBV10-3|TRBJ2-1|TRBD2|NA
TGTGCCATCAGTGGGGGTAGCGGGGGGGCCGTCCATGAGCAGTTCTTC
CAISGGSGGAVHEQFF
>TRBV6-1|TRBJ1-2|TRBD1|NA
TGTGCCAGCAGGGACAGGGAAGAACCCTATGGCTACACCTTC
CASRDREEPYGYTF
>TRBV6-1|TRBJ2-7|NA|few
TGTGCCAGCAGGGCCCGGGGCAATCCCTACGAGCAGTACTTC
CASRARGNPYEQYF
>TRBV6-5|TRBJ1-2|NA|NA
TGTGCCAGCAGTTACTCGAAGGGAGGGAATGGCTACACCTTC
CASSYSKGGNGYTF
>TRBV2|TRBJ1-4|TRBD1|NA
TGTGCCAGCAGTCTGCAGGGACAGGGCGGAGAAAAACTGTTTTTT
CASSLQGQGGEKLFF
>TRBV5-4|TRBJ2-5|NA|NA
TGTGCCAGCAGCTTGGAGCGGCGAGGGCGGGAGACCCAGTACTTC
CASSLERRGRETQYF
>TRBV7-3|TRBJ2-2|TRBD1|many
TGTGCCAGCAGCCCTTACCGGACAGGGAGGATCGGGGAGCTGTTTTTT
CASSPYRTGRIGELFF
>TRBV10-3|TRBJ1-2|NA|NA
TGTGCCATCAGTGTTGACACCTATGGCTACACCTTC
CAISVDTYGYTF
>TRBV5-1|TRBJ2-7|TRBD1|NA
TGCGCCAGCAGCTTGCTTCCGGGACAGGATACCCTAGCCCTCTACGAGCAGTACTTC
CASSLLPGQDTLALYEQYF
>TRBV12-5|TRBJ2-1|TRBD2|few
TGTGCTAGTGGCGAAGAGCGGGGGCCCTTGTCCTACAATGAGCAGTTCTTC
CASGEERGPLSYNEQFF
>TRBV5-1|TRBJ2-7|NA|once
TGCGCCAGCAGCATGGAGTTCGGACACCATTCCTACGAGCAGTACTTC
CASSMEFGHHSYEQYF
>TRBV4-2|TRBJ2-5|NA|NA
TGTGCCAGCAGCCAAGAGGTAGCGGACCGAGAGACCCAGTACTTC
CASSQEVADRETQYF
>TRBV13|TRBJ1-2|TRBD1|NA
TGTGCCAGCAGCACCAGGACAGGGAACTATGGCTACACCTTC
CASSTRTGNYGYTF
>TRBV14|TRBJ1-1|NA|NA
TGTGCCAGCAGCCCAGGGACACCATCGGCTGAAGCTTTCTTT
CASSPGTPSAEAFF
>TRBV7-2|TRBJ2-1|NA|NA
TGTGCCAGCAGCTTAGCCCCGACTTGGCGACAAACCTACAATGAGCAGTTCTTC
CASSLAPTWRQTYNEQFF
>TRBV10-3|TRBJ1-1|NA|NA
TGTGCCATCAGTGATAGCTTGGGGGGCTTTGGGAACACTGAAGCTTTCTTT
CAISDSLGGFGNTEAFF
>TRBV4-2|TRBJ1-2|NA|NA
TGTGCCAGCAGCCAAGCGCAGGGGATTGACTATGGCTACACCTTC
CASSQAQGIDYGYTF
>TRBV25-1|TRBJ1-1|NA|NA
TGTGCCAGCAGTGGGCTGGGGACTGAAGCTTTCTTT
CASSGLGTEAFF
>TRBV7-8|TRBJ1-2|TRBD1|NA
TGTGCCAGCAGCTCCTCGGGGACAGGGAACTATGGCTACACCTTC
CASSSSGTGNYGYTF
>TRBV5-1|TRBJ1-2|TRBD1|NA
TGCGCCAGCAGCTTGGATTCTCGGGACAGCCTTTCTGGCTACACCTTC
CASSLDSRDSLSGYTF
>TRBV9|TRBJ1-3|TRBD1|NA
TGTGCCAGCAGCACCAATCCACAGGGGGTTGGAAACACCATATATTTT
CASSTNPQGVGNTIYF
>TRBV9|TRBJ1-1|NA|NA
TGTGCCAGCAGCGCCCCCCGGGGGCGCGACACTGAAGCTTTCTTT
CASSAPRGRDTEAFF
>TRBV2|TRBJ2-2|TRBD2|NA
TGTGCCAGCAGTGTTTTACTAGCGTTCACCGGGGAGCTGTTTTTT
CASSVLLAFTGELFF
>TRBV21-1|TRBJ2-1|NA|NA
TGTGCCAGCAGCACCCCGACTAGCGGGGGAGGAACCTACAATGAGCAGTTCTTC
CASSTPTSGGGTYNEQFF
>TRBV7-2|TRBJ1-2|NA|NA
TGTGCCAGCAGCTCCCTAGGCGGGGTTAGAAACTATGGCTACACCTTC
CASSSLGGVRNYGYTF
>TRBV2|TRBJ2-7|NA|NA
TGTGCCAGCTCGGTAAACAGCTACGAGCAGTACTTC
CASSVNSYEQYF
>TRBV30|TRBJ1-1|NA|NA
TGTGCCTGGAGGAACGGATTGAACACTGAAGCTTTCTTT
CAWRNGLNTEAFF
>TRBV11-2|TRBJ2-5|TRBD2|NA
TGTGCCAGCACCGTGGGGATTCGGACTAGCGGGAGAGAGACCCAGTACTTC
CASTVGIRTSGRETQYF
>TRBV27|TRBJ1-1|NA|NA
TGTGCCAGCAGCGAATTGACAGGCTCGAACACTGAAGCTTTCTTT
CASSELTGSNTEAFF
>TRBV4-2|TRBJ2-1|NA|NA
TGTGCCAGCAGCCAATTGCGAACAGTGAACTACAATGAGCAGTTCTTC
CASSQLRTVNYNEQFF
>TRBV4-1|TRBJ1-4|TRBD1|NA
TGCGCCAGCAGCCGGACAGGGGTTTACGAAAAACTGTTTTTT
CASSRTGVYEKLFF
>TRBV18|TRBJ1-4|NA|NA
TGTGCCAGCTCTCCAGGGGAAGGTGAAAAACTGTTTTTT
CASSPGEGEKLFF
>TRBV7-2|TRBJ2-1|NA|once
TGTGCCAGCAGCTTAGGACACCTATCTAGCGTCGAGCAGTTCTTC
CASSLGHLSSVEQFF
>TRBV19|TRBJ2-1|TRBD2|NA
TGTGCCAGTAGTCCTAGCGGGGGGGAATACAATGAGCAGTTCTTC
CASSPSGGEYNEQFF
>TRBV29-1|TRBJ2-3|TRBD2|NA
TGCGGGATCGGGGGGGCCCTACTCACAGATACGCAGTATTTT
CGIGGALLTDTQYF
>TRBV29-1|TRBJ2-1|TRBD2|NA
TGCAGCGTTGAAAAGGGGGGTTGGACTAGCGGTTACAATGAGCAGTTCTTC
CSVEKGGWTSGYNEQFF
>TRBV7-9|TRBJ2-2|NA|NA
TGTGCCAGCAGCTTAGACTACACCGGGGAGCTGTTTTTT
CASSLDYTGELFF
>TRBV19|TRBJ2-3|NA|NA
TGTGCCAGTAGTATAGCCCCCGTCGTGGATACGCAGTATTTT
CASSIAPVVDTQYF
>TRBV2|TRBJ2-1|NA|NA
TGTGCCAGCAGTCTCGGTGGGGGGAGGAATGAGCAGTTCTTC
CASSLGGGRNEQFF
>TRBV4-2|TRBJ1-4|NA|NA
TGTGCCAGCAGCCAAGATCCAGGGCAAAAACTGTTTTTT
CASSQDPGQKLFF
>TRBV25-1|TRBJ2-1|NA|NA
TGTGCCAGCCAAGCGGGTGTTAACAATGAGCAGTTCTTC
CASQAGVNNEQFF
>TRBV5-8|TRBJ2-5|TRBD2|NA
TGTGCCAGCAGCTTGGGACTAGCGGGAGGGGAGACCCAGTACTTC
CASSLGLAGGETQYF
>TRBV23-1|TRBJ2-7|NA|NA
TGCGCCAGCATGGTCCGGAATACCTACGAGCAGTACTTC
CASMVRNTYEQYF
>TRBV2|TRBJ1-1|NA|NA
TGTGCCAGCAGTCGAATGGGGCTGGTGAGCACTGAAGCTTTCTTT
CASSRMGLVSTEAFF
>TRBV6-5|TRBJ1-2|NA|NA
TGTGCCAGCAGTTTCGGTCAACATGGGGATGGCTACACCTTC
CASSFGQHGDGYTF
>TRBV2|TRBJ2-7|NA|NA
TGTGCCAGCAGTGAAGAGTACGAGCAGTACTTC
CASSEEYEQYF
>TRBV6-5|TRBJ2-2|NA|NA
TGTGCCAGCAGCGAACTAGGTTGGGCCGGGGAGCTGTTTTTT
CASSELGWAGELFF
>TRBV6-4|TRBJ1-1|NA|NA
TGTGCCAGCAGTGATTACGGGAACACTGAAGCTTTCTTT
CASSDYGNTEAFF
>TRBV10-2|TRBJ1-5|NA|NA
TGCGCCAGCAGCGTGGGAATGAATCAGCCCCAGCATTTT
CASSVGMNQPQHF
>TRBV4-3|TRBJ1-3|NA|NA
TGCGCCAGCAGCCAAGTTGGACAGCTTGCTGGAAACACCATATATTTT
CASSQVGQLAGNTIYF
>TRBV6-6|TRBJ1-3|NA|NA
TGTGCCAGCAGTCCCGGGGGCGCCGGAAACACCATATATTTT
CASSPGGAGNTIYF
>TRBV6-1|TRBJ1-2|TRBD1|NA
TGTGCCAGCAGTGAAGTCAGGCGGAGACAGGGCGCCGTCGGCTACACCTTC
CASSEVRRRQGAVGYTF
>TRBV10-3|TRBJ2-3|NA|NA
TGTGCCACTCTATCGACAGGGGAGGGTGTGGATACGCAGTATTTT
CATLSTGEGVDTQYF